The clone carrying this T cell receptor beta chain has a handful of counts. Its antigen is currently unknown. The data derive from a study of identical twins. Study-wide findings and caveats: Twin pairs had excess sharing that was weaker in beta out-of-frame sequences.

The germline gives CDR1 LNHDA, CDR2 SQIVND (reference sequence). Trimming removed 8 bases from V and 6 bases from J; junction bases left unmatched: 4. The CDR3 extends over 12 amino acids. Through template switching, a universal primer site was introduced, and the cDNA contained unique molecular identifiers. TCRdb reprocessed the 5' RACE reads with MiXCR, giving one entry per CDR3 protein. This sample has hundreds of thousands of distinct CDR3 sequences; around 6.1% occur once, and the top ten carry 1.5% to 2%. This TCR derives from a man younger than 35 in good health. Source material: naive T cells sorted from blood. This chain links TRBV19 with TRBJ2-1, with 7 nucleotides matching TRBD1. This chain's CDR3 is CASETGFNEQFF. The CDR3 nucleotides are TGTGCCAGTGAGACAGGGTTCAATGAGCAGTTCTTC.